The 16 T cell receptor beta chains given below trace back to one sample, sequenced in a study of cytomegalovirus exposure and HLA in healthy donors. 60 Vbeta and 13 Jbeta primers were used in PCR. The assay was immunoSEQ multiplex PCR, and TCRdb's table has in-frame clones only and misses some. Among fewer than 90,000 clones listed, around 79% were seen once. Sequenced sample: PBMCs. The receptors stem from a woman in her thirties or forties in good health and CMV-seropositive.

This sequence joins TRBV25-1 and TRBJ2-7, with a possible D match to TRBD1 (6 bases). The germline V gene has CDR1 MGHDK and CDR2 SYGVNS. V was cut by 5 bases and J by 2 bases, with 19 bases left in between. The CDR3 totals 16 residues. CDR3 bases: TGTGCCAGCAGTACCCTCGGACAGCTCGGCCCCTACGAGCAGTACTTC. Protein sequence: CASSTLGQLGPYEQYF.

CDR3 loop: CASSPGLAGGYEQFF. The DNA for the CDR3 is TGTGCCAGCAGCCCTGGACTAGCGGGGGGATATGAGCAGTTCTTC. The chain couples TRBV7-3 to TRBJ2-1, with TRBD2 matching 14 bases. The trim removed 5 bases at V and 8 bases at J, leaving 5 bases unmatched. Germline-derived CDR1 and CDR2 are SGHTA and FQGTGA. The CDR3 is 15 amino acids.

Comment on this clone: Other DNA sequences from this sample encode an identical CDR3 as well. This CDR3 reads CASGLAGDTQYF. The DNA for the CDR3 is TGTGCCAGCGGACTAGCGGGAGATACGCAGTATTTT. The gene calls are TRBV6-5 and TRBJ2-3, with 11 bases aligning to TRBD2. The J segment lost 5 bases and the V segment lost 8 bases, leaving 0 bases of the junction unmatched. CDR3 size: 12 residues. Germline CDR1 MNHEY, CDR2 SVGAGI.

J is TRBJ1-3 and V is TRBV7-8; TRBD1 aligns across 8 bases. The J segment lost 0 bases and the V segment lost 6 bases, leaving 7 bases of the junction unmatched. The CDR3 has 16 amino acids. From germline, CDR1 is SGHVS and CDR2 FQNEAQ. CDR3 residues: CASSRTGMSSGNTIYF. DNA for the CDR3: TGTGCCAGCAGTCGGACAGGGATGAGCTCTGGAAACACCATATATTTT.

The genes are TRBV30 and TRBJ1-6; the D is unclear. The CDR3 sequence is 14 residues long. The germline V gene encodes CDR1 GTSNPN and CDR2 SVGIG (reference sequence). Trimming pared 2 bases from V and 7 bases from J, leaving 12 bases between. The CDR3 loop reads CAWSLWTGNSPLHF. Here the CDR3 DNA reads TGTGCCTGGAGTCTATGGACGGGGAATTCACCCCTCCACTTT. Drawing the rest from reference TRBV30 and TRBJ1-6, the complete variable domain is SQTIHQWPATLVQPVGSPLSLECTVEGTSNPNLYWYRQAAGRGLQLLFYSVGIGQISSEVPQNLSASRPQDRQFILSSKKLLLSDSGFYLCAWSLWTGNSPLHFGNGTRLTVT.

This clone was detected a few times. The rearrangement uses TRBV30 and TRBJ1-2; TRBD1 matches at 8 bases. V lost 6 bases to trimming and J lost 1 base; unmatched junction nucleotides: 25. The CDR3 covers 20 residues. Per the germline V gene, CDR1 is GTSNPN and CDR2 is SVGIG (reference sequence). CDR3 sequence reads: CACNPGTGKPSNTFNYGYTF. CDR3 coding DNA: TGTGCCTGTAATCCCGGGACAGGCAAACCTTCCAACACCTTTAACTATGGCTACACCTTC.

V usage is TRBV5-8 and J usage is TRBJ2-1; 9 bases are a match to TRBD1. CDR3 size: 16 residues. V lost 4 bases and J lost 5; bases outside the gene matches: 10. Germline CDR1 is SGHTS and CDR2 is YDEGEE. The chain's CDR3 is CASSPGRQGVDNEQFF. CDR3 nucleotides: TGTGCCAGCAGCCCGGGGAGACAGGGGGTCGACAATGAGCAGTTCTTC.

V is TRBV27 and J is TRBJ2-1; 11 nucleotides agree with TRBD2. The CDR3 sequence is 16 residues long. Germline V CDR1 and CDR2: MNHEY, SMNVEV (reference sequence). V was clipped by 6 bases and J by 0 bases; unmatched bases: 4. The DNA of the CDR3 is TGTGCCAGCAGCCCGGGACTAGCGGCCTCCTACAATGAGCAGTTCTTC. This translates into CASSPGLAASYNEQFF.

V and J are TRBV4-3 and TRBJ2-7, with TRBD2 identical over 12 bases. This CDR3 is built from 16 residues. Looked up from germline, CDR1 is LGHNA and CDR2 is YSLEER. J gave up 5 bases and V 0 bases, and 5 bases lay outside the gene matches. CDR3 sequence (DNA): TGCGCCAGCAGCCAAGACACTAGCGGGAGGATGAACGAGCAGTACTTC. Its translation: CASSQDTSGRMNEQYF.

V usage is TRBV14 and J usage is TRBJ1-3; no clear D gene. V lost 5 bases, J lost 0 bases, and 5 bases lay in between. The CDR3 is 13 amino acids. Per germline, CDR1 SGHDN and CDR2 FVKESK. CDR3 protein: CASSASSGNTIYF. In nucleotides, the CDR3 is TGTGCCAGCAGCGCGAGCTCTGGAAACACCATATATTTT. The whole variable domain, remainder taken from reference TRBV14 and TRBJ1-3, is EAGVTQFPSHSVIEKGQTVTLRCDPISGHDNLYWYRRVMGKEIKFLLHFVKESKQDESGMPNNRFLAERTGGTYSTLKVQPAELEDSGVYFCASSASSGNTIYFGEGSWLTVV.

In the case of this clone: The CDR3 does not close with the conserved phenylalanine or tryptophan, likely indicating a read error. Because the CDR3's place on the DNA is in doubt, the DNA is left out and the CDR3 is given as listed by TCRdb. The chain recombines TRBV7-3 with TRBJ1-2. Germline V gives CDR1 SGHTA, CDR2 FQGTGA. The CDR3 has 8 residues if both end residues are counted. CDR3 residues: CASSFGIL.

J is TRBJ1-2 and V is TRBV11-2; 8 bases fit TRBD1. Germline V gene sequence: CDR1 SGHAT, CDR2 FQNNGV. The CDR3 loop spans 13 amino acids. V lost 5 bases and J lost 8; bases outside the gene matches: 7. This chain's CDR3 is CASSAGGLGGYTF. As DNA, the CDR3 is TGTGCCAGCAGCGCAGGGGGCTTGGGAGGCTACACCTTC.

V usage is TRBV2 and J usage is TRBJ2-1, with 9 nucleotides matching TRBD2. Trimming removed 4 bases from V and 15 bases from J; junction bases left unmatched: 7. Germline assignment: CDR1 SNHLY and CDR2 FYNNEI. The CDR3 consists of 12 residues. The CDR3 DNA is TGTGCCAGCAGTGGATTGGCGGGAGGGGTGTTCTTC. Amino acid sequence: CASSGLAGGVFF.

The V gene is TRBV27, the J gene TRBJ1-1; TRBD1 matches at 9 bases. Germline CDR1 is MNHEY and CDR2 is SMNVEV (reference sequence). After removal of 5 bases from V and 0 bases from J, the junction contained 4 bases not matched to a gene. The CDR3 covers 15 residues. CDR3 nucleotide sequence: TGTGCCAGCAGTCCCCGGGACAGGGTGAACACTGAAGCTTTCTTT. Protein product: CASSPRDRVNTEAFF.

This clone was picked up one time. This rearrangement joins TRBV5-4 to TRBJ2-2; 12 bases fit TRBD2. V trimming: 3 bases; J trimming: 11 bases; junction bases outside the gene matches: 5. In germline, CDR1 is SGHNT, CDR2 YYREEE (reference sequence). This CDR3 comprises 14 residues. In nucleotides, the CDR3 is TGTGCCAGCAGCTCGACTAGCGGGGGAGAAGAGCTGTTTTTT. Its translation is CASSSTSGGEELFF.

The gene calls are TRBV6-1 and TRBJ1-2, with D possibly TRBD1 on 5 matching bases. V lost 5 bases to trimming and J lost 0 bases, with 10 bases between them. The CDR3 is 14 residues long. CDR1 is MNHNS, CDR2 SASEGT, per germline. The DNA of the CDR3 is TGTGCCAGCAGTATAGACAGAGCTAACTATGGCTACACCTTC. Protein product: CASSIDRANYGYTF.